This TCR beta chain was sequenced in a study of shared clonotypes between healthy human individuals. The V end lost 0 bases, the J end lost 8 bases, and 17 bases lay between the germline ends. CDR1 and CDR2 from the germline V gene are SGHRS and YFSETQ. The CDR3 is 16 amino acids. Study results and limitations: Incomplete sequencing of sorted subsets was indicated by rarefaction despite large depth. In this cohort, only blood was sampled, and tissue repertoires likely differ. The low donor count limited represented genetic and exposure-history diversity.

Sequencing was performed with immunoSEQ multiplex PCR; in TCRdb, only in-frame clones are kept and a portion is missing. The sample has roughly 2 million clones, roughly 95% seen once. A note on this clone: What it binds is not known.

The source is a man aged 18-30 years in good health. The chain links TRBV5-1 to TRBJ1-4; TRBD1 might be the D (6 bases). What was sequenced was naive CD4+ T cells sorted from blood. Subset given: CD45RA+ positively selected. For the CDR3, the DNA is TGCGCCAGCAGCTTGGCAGGGGCCAGGGGTAACGAAAAACTGTTTTTT. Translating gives CASSLAGARGNEKLFF. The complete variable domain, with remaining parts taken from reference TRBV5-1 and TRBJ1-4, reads KAGVTQTPRYLIKTRGQQVTLSCSPISGHRSVSWYQQTPGQGLQFLFEYFSETQRNKGNFPGRFSGRQFSNSRSEMNVSTLELGDSALYLCASSLAGARGNEKLFFGSGTQLSVL.